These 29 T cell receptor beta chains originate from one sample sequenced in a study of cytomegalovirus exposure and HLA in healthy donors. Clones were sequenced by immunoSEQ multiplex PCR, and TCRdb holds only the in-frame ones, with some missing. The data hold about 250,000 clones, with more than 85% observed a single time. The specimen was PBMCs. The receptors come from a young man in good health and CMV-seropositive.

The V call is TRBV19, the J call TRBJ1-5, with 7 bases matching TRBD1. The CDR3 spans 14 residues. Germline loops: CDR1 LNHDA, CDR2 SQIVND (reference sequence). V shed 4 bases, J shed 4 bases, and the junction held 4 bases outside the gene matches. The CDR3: CASSRQGGNQPQHF. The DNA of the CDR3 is TGTGCCAGTAGTAGACAGGGTGGAAATCAGCCCCAGCATTTT.

CDR3 DNA sequence: TGTGCCAGTAGCACCCCGTTGGATACGCAGTATTTT. It translates to CASSTPLDTQYF. This chain joins TRBV19 and TRBJ2-3; D remains ambiguous. Trimming cost V 6 bases and J 6 bases, with 10 bases left between them. Germline CDR1 is LNHDA and CDR2 is SQIVND (reference sequence). This CDR3 contains 12 residues.

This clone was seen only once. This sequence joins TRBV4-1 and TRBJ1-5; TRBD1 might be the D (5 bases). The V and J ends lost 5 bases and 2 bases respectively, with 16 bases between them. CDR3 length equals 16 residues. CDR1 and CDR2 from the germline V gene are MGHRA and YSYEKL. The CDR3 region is CASSALLGGGNQPQHF. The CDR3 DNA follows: TGCGCCAGCAGCGCCCTCTTGGGGGGGGGCAATCAGCCCCAGCATTTT.

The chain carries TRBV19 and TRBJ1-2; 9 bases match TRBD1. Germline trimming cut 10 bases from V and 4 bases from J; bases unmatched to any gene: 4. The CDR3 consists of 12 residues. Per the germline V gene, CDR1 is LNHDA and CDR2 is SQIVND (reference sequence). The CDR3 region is CATTDRGYGYTF. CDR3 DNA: TGTGCCACCACGGACAGGGGCTATGGCTACACCTTC.

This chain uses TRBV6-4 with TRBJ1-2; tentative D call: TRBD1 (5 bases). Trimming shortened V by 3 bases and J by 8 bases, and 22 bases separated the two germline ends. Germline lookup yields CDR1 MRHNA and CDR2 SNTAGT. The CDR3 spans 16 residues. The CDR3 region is CASSETPGRGSGGYTF. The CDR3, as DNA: TGTGCCAGCAGTGAGACCCCGGGACGGGGGTCGGGAGGCTACACCTTC.

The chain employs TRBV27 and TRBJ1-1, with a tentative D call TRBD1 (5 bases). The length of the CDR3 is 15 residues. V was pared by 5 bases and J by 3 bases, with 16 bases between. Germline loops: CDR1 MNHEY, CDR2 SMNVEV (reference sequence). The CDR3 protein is CASSPPGYLDTEAFF. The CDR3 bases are TGTGCCAGCAGTCCTCCAGGGTATCTGGACACTGAAGCTTTCTTT.

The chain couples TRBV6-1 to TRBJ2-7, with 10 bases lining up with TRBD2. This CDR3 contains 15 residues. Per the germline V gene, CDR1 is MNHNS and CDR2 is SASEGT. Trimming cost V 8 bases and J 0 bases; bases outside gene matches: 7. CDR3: CASARLAGSSYEQYF. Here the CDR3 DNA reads TGTGCCAGCGCAAGACTAGCGGGCTCCTCCTACGAGCAGTACTTC.

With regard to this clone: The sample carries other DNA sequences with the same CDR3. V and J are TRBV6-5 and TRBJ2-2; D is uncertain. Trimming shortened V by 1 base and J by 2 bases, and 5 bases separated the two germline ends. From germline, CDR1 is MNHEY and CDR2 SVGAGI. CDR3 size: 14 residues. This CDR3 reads CASSYFSNTGELFF. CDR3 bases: TGTGCCAGCAGTTACTTCTCCAACACCGGGGAGCTGTTTTTT.

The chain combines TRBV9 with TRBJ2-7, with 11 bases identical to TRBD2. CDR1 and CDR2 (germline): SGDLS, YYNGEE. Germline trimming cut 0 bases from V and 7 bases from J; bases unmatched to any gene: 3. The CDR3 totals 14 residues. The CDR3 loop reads CASSVDPSGREQYF. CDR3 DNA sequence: TGTGCCAGCAGCGTAGACCCTAGCGGGAGGGAGCAGTACTTC.

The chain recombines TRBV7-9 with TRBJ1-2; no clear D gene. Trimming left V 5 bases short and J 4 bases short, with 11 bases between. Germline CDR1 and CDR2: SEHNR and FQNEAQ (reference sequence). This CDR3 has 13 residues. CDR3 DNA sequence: TGTGCCAGCAGCCTGCAGTTCGGCTATGGCTACACCTTC. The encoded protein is CASSLQFGYGYTF.

This chain's CDR3 is CASSLVHGGTDTQYF. The CDR3, as DNA: TGTGCCAGCAGCTTAGTACACGGAGGCACAGATACGCAGTATTTT. The chain has TRBV7-9 and TRBJ2-3; D is unclear. The V gene's germline CDR1 is SEHNR and CDR2 FQNEAQ (reference sequence). This CDR3 has 15 residues. The ends were cut back, 1 base at V and 1 base at J, with 9 bases in the middle.

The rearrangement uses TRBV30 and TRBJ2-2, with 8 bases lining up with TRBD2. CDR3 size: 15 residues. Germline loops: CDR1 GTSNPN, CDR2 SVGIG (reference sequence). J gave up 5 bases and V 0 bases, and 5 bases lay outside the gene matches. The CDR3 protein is CAWSVRGVDTGELFF. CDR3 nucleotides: TGTGCCTGGAGTGTGCGGGGGGTGGATACCGGGGAGCTGTTTTTT.

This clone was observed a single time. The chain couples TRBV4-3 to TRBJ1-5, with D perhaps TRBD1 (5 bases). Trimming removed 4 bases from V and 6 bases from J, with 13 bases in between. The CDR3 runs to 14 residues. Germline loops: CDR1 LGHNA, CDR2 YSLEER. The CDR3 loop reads CASSPEGGTQPQHF. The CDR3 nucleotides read TGCGCCAGCAGCCCCGAAGGCGGGACTCAGCCCCAGCATTTT.

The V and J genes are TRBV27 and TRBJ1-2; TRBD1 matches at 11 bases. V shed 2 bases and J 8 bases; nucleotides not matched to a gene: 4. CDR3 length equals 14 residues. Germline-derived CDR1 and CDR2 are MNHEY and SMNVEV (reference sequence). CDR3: CASSLGQGAGGYTF. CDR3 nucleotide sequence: TGTGCCAGCAGTTTAGGACAGGGGGCTGGCGGCTACACCTTC.

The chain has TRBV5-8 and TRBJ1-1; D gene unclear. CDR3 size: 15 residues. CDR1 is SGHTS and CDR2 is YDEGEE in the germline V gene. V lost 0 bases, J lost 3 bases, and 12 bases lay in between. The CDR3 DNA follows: TGTGCCAGCAGCTTGGCTGGGGTTCTGGACACTGAAGCTTTCTTT. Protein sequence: CASSLAGVLDTEAFF.

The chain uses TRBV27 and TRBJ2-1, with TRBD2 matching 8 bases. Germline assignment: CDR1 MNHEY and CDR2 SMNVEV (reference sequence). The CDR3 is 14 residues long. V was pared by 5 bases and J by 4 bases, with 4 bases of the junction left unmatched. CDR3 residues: CASSAGLAYNEQFF. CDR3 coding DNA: TGTGCCAGCAGTGCCGGACTAGCTTACAATGAGCAGTTCTTC.

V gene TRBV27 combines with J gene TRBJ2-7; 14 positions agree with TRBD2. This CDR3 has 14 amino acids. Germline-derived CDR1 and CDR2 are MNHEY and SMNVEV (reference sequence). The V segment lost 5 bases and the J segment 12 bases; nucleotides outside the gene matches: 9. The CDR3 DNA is TGTGCCAGCAGTCCTGGGACTAGCGGGAGTTTTGGGTACTTC. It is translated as CASSPGTSGSFGYF.

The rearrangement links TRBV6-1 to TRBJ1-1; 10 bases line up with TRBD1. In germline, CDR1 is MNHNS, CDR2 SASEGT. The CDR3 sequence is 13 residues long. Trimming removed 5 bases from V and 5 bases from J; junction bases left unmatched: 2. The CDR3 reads CASSWDRGTEAFF. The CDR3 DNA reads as TGTGCCAGCAGTTGGGACAGGGGAACTGAAGCTTTCTTT.

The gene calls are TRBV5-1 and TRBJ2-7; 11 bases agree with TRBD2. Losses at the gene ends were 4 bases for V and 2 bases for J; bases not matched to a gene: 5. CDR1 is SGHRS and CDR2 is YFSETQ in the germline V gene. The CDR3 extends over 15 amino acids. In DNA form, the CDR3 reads TGCGCCAGCAGCACTGCGACTAGCGGGACCTACGAGCAGTACTTC. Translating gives CASSTATSGTYEQYF.

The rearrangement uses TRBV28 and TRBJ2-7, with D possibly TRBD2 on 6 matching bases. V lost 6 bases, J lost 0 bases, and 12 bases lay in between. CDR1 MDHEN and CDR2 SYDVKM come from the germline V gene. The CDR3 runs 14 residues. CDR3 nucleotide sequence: TGTGCCAGCAGCCGCGGCGGGGTCTCCTACGAGCAGTACTTC. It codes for CASSRGGVSYEQYF.

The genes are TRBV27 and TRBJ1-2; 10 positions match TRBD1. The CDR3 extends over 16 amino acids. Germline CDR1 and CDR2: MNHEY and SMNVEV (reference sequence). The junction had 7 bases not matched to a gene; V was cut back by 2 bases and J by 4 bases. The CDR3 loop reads CASSLRGQGRIYGYTF. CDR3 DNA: TGTGCCAGCAGTTTAAGGGGACAGGGGAGGATCTATGGCTACACCTTC.

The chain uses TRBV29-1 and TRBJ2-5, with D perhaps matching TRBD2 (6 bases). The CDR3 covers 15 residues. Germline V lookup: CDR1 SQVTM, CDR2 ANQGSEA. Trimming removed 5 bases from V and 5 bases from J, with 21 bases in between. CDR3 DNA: TGCAGCGTTATGACTTTCGGACTAAGTTTGGAGACCCAGTACTTC. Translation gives CSVMTFGLSLETQYF.

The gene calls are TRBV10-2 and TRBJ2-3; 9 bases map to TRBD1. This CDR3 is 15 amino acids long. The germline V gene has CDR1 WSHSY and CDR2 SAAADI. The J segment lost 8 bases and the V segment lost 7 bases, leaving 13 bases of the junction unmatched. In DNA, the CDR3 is TGCGCCAGCACTCCGGGACAGGGAGTTTGGGGTACGCAGTATTTT. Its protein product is CASTPGQGVWGTQYF.

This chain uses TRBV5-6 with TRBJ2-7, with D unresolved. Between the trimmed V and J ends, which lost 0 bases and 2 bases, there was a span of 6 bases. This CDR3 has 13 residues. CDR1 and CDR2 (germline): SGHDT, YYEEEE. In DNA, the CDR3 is TGTGCCAGCAGCTTGGTTCGGACCTACGAGCAGTACTTC. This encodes CASSLVRTYEQYF.

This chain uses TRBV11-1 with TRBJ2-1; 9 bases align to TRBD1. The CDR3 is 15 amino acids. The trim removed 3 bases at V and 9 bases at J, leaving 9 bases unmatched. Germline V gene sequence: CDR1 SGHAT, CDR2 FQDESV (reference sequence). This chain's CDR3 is CASSFGQGSNPEQFF. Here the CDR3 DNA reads TGTGCCAGCAGCTTCGGACAGGGGAGTAATCCTGAGCAGTTCTTC.

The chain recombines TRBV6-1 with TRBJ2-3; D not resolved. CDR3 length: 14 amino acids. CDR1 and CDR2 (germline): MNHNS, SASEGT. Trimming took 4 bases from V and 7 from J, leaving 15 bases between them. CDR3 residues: CASSAIHSDNTQYF. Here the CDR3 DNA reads TGTGCCAGCAGTGCGATCCACTCAGACAATACGCAGTATTTT.

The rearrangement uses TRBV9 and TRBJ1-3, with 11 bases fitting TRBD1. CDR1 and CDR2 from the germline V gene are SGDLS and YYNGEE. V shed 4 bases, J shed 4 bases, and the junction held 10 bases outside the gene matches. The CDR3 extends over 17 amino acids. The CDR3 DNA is TGTGCCAGCAGCCCAGGACAGGGGGCGCCTGGGGGAAACACCATATATTTT. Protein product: CASSPGQGAPGGNTIYF.

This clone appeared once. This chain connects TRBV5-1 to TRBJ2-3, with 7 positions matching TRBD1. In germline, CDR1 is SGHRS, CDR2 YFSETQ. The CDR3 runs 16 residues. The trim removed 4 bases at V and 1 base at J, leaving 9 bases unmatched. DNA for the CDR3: TGCGCCAGCAGCCCGGCCACCACAGGGGGCACAGATACGCAGTATTTT. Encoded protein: CASSPATTGGTDTQYF. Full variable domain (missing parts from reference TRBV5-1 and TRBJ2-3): KAGVTQTPRYLIKTRGQQVTLSCSPISGHRSVSWYQQTPGQGLQFLFEYFSETQRNKGNFPGRFSGRQFSNSRSEMNVSTLELGDSALYLCASSPATTGGTDTQYFGPGTRLTVL.

CDR3 region: CASSLGSAFYEQYF. The CDR3 DNA reads TGTGCCAGCAGTTTGGGTAGCGCGTTCTACGAGCAGTACTTC. The V call is TRBV28, the J call TRBJ2-7, with a possible D match to TRBD2 (5 bases). Germline V CDR1 and CDR2: MDHEN, SYDVKM. Trimming removed 3 bases from V and 3 bases from J, with 12 bases in between. The CDR3 is 14 amino acids.